This T cell receptor beta chain was profiled in a study of T-cell reconstitution after alpha-beta-depleted transplantation in children. Study-wide results and limits: A year post-transplant, T-cell counts and diversity derived mostly from newly produced T cells. Recipient T cells and thymic progenitors that survived were the source of the high TCRbeta diversity seen at day 60 in some patients. At around two months after transplant, the alpha-beta T cells were reportedly derived from several hundred expanded clones that came from non-depleted graft cells.

CDR1 and CDR2 from the germline V gene are SNHLY and FYNNEI. V lost 4 bases and J 6 bases, leaving 12 bases between the germline ends. This CDR3 is built from 14 residues. TCRbeta library preparation incorporated unique molecular identifiers. MiXCR was run by TCRdb on the PCR reads, yielding one entry per CDR3 protein. In the table there are about 110,000 distinct CDR3 sequences, 10% of which are singletons. On this clonotype: Antigen specificity is unknown.

The chain joins TRBV2 to TRBJ1-4, with D tentatively TRBD1 (5 bases). This clonotype originated in a boy aged 2 to 9 with acute lymphoblastic leukemia, due to receive a stem cell transplant. The sample in question was PBMCs, obtained before TCRalphabeta/CD19-depleted stem cell transplant. The CDR3 is CASSGVRVDEKLFF. The CDR3 DNA follows: TGTGCCAGCAGTGGAGTCAGGGTGGATGAAAAACTGTTTTTT.